What follows describes a single TCR beta chain. Its antigen is not known. The PCR contained 60 Vbeta and 13 Jbeta primers. The repertoire was sequenced with immunoSEQ multiplex PCR; TCRdb's copy has only in-frame clones and lacks some. The table has approximately 100,000 clones, around 79% seen once. The data originate from a study of cytomegalovirus exposure and HLA in healthy donors. Study-wide points: In an earlier analysis, in 587 donors, most V segments appeared productive either ~87% or ~30% of the time. In presence/absence analyses, roughly uniform sequencing depth across donors was assumed. Clonal expansion was found to be greater in HLA-associated TCR beta chains than in equally common others in a later analysis.

After removal of 4 bases from V and 2 bases from J, the junction contained 9 bases not matched to a gene. The CDR3 is made up of 16 amino acids. The germline CDR1 and CDR2 sequences are LNHNV and YYDKDF (reference sequence). The receptor comes from a woman in her thirties or forties in good health and CMV-seronegative. The sequencing input was PBMCs. The chain couples TRBV15 to TRBJ2-3; 7 nucleotides align to TRBD2. The CDR3 nucleotides are TGTGCCACCAGCAACGATGGGACTAAATTCACAGATACGCAGTATTTT. Its translation is CATSNDGTKFTDTQYF.